The subject of this entry is one TCR beta chain. Its recognized antigen is unknown. Base qualities are not recorded, but no much larger clone differs from it by a single base. The germline V gene encodes CDR1 DFQATT and CDR2 SNEGSKA (reference sequence). The V and J ends are trimmed by 0 bases and 6 bases, leaving 16 bases between them. From its cysteine to its phenylalanine, the CDR3 spans 15 amino acids. Only the CDR3 DNA stays, 45 bases, in frame from base 1. The entry originates in a study of human T cells and chemical hapten exposure (dated by TCRdb to the early 2020s). With regard to the full study: For sensitization, 2% DPC in acetone was applied to a roughly 2 cm by roughly 2 cm area of upper inner arm skin. Libraries were pooled for sequencing, and variation in per-sample TCR yields was attributed mainly to small differences in library volumes within the pool. Patient blood was sampled pre-sensitization (week 0) and at 2, 6 and about 24 weeks after DPC sensitization. Blood for TCR sequencing was provided by twenty-nine alopecia patients at one to four time points (pre-sensitization, 2, 6 and 24 weeks). Patch testing on the upper back used Finn chambers containing 0.01% DPC, with scoring done after 6 days according to International Contact Dermatitis Research Group standards. Alopecia areata with under or over 50% scalp involvement, alopecia totalis and alopecia universalis were represented in the patient cohort, which was mostly female. Throughout the approximately 24-week study period, patients were also given weekly therapeutic DPC doses on the scalp. The study tracked peripheral blood TCR repertoire changes in vivo during primary and secondary sensitization to the hapten diphenylcyclopropenone (DPC) in alopecia patients.

Library method: RACE. The listed sequencing device is NextSeq 500. During library preparation, unique molecular identifiers were attached to individual cDNA molecules so that TCRs could be counted quantitatively and reproducibly. Each blood RNA sample was used to sequence both TCR alpha and TCR beta chains. The study's processing was this. Samples had a median of roughly 100,000 TCRs, with a range from about 23,224 to 750,000. The Decombinator software suite was used to annotate the V, J and CDR3 of the TCR reads. Every sample was subsampled to the same number of TCRs (28,000) for the PS versus PT1 abundance plots. Expanded TCRs were defined as absent before sensitization and observed at least eight times at the 2-week time point. Using fastp trimming at Q25 and MiXCR clonotype assembly, TCRdb reanalyzed the public sequencing data and kept in-frame beta chains. Merged by CDR3 protein, the rows form single entries marked with the most common genes and DNA. The V and J calls were determined by TCRdb, not by the authors. Present in this sample are approximately 97,000 distinct CDR3 sequences, about an eighth of which were seen just once. Of the sample, 2.5% to 4% falls within the top ten clones.

This specimen's time point label, interpreted: patch test 2, 6 weeks after DPC sensitization. The treatment or condition label here, explained by the study, means: therapeutic diphenylcyclopropenone sensitization with weekly scalp DPC. At each patch-test visit, blood was drawn before the patch test was applied. Eligible patients were aged 18 to 70, diagnosed with alopecia, deemed suitable for DPC therapy, and excluded if pregnant. Total RNA was extracted from unfractionated whole blood collected in Tempus Blood RNA tubes. The research as a whole found: No change with DPC sensitization was found in the number of TCRs above 1 in 1000 frequency, and no evidence of global repertoire structure alterations was found. Expanded TCRs formed significantly more large CDR3 similarity clusters than pre-sensitization or healthy control sets, consistent with antigen-driven responses. Repeated subsampling changed both the strength of the expansion versus patch-test correlation and the threshold at which the correlation became significant. Because every patient had alopecia, a presumed autoimmune disease, the patients' immune response might differ from that of healthy individuals. A positive correlation was found between the number of PT1 expanded TCRs and patch test score, with significance reached at thresholds 8, 16 and 32 but not 4.

The V gene is TRBV20-1 and the J gene is TRBJ2-3; perhaps TRBD2 is the D gene, with 6 bases matching. This TCR came from a woman in her forties with alopecia areata. Some clones in this sample may be carry-over from other donors' samples. Sequencing was performed on whole blood, taken in connection with sensitization to the hapten diphenylcyclopropenone (DPC). The sequence in DNA is TGCAGTGCTAGAGATCATCAGGGAGGAGTTGATACGCAGTATTTT. Translated, it reads CSARDHQGGVDTQYF.